The subject of this entry is one T cell receptor (beta chain). Its specificity is unknown. The entry originates in a study of beta chain features in type 1 diabetes. The CDR3 has 15 residues. The V segment lost 3 bases and the J segment 2 bases; nucleotides outside the gene matches: 3. Germline V lookup: CDR1 MDHEN, CDR2 SYDVKM. The entirety of the isolated RNA underwent reverse transcription, so expressed TCRB transcripts were sequenced. Some clones are missing from TCRdb's copy, which holds only in-frame ones; the method was immunoSEQ multiplex PCR. The profile shows some 180,000 clones, about 12% of them singletons. Study results and caveats: PCR, the amplification step, might favor shorter templates, equally in patients and controls.

The chain recombines TRBV28 with TRBJ1-5; 8 bases agree with TRBD1. The receptor was isolated from a woman younger than 35 in good health. Sequenced material: central memory CD4+ T cells from blood. DNA of the CDR3: TGTGCCAGCAGTTTCGACAGGGGTCGCAATCAGCCCCAGCATTTT. Protein sequence: CASSFDRGRNQPQHF.